Listed here are 13 T cell receptor beta chains from one sample, sequenced in a study of tumor and adjacent non-tumor tissue in lung cancer. This sample's RNA came from whole unsorted tissue. More than 3 cm separated this lung sample from the edge of the tumor. Three rounds of nested PCR, following a modified ARM-PCR protocol, produced the TCRbeta library. MiXCR was run by TCRdb on the multiplex PCR reads, yielding one entry per CDR3 protein. The repertoire holds 60,000 to 65,000 distinct CDR3 sequences, with about 56% as singletons. Input material: distant non-tumor lung tissue. Receptors were obtained from a man in his sixties or seventies with non-small cell lung cancer.

Comments on this clonotype: Since a much larger clone is just one base distant, this may be a read error. The genes are TRBV13 and TRBJ1-1; D unclear. The germline V and J ends were trimmed by 5 bases and 1 base, with 8 bases remaining between them. Germline V lookup: CDR1 PRHDT, CDR2 FYEKMQ (reference sequence). The CDR3 totals 13 residues. DNA of the CDR3: TGTGCCAGCAGCCGGATACGGAACACTGAAGCTTTCTTT. As protein: CASSRIRNTEAFF.

In regard to this clonotype: One end of the junction does not line up with germline, which may come from a read error. The rearrangement joins TRBV5-4 to TRBJ2-7; 9 bases agree with TRBD1. This CDR3 has 15 residues. Germline values: CDR1 SGHNT, CDR2 YYREEE (reference sequence). CDR3 bases: TGTGCCAACAGCACGGGGACAGGGTTCTCCTACGAGGAGTACTTC. This sequence encodes CANSTGTGFSYEEYF.

The chain uses TRBV20-1 and TRBJ1-6; 8 positions agree with TRBD1. J lost 8 bases, V lost 4 bases, and 10 bases had no gene match. Germline assignment: CDR1 DFQATT and CDR2 SNEGSKA (reference sequence). The CDR3 is 15 residues long. Written as DNA, the CDR3 is TGCAGTGCTACGAACCGGGACAGGCTCGATTCACCCCTCCACTTT. It yields the protein CSATNRDRLDSPLHF.

This clonotype occurred many times. The chain joins TRBV6-6 to TRBJ2-1; 11 nucleotides align to TRBD2. The length of the CDR3 is 17 residues. V lost 4 bases and J lost 12; bases outside the gene matches: 17. CDR1 MNHNY and CDR2 SVGAGI come from the germline V gene (reference sequence). Written as DNA, the CDR3 is TGTGCCAGCAGTTCGAAGAATAGCGGGAGGGCCCGGGGGGGGCAGTTCTTC. Its translation is CASSSKNSGRARGGQFF.

Remarks on this clonotype: The final CDR3 position lacks the conserved phenylalanine or tryptophan, pointing to a likely read error. It is unclear where the CDR3 begins or ends on the DNA, so no DNA is shown, and the CDR3 is as TCRdb lists it. The CDR3 here is CASSLTRAGNTEASS. The genes are TRBV11-2 and TRBJ1-1; the table calls TRBD1, which could not be checked here. Per germline, CDR1 SGHAT and CDR2 FQNNGV. From its first to its last residue, the CDR3 has 15 amino acids.

A note on this clonotype: A much larger clone differs by one base, so this may be a read error. The genes are TRBV5-1 and TRBJ2-1; 14 bases align to TRBD2. The V and J ends lost 6 bases and 7 bases, in that order; junction bases with no gene match: 6. The length of the CDR3 is 15 residues. Germline CDR1 and CDR2: SGHRS and YFSETQ. The CDR3 loop reads CASNRGTSGRNEQFF. CDR3 bases: TGCGCCAGCAACCGGGGGACTAGCGGGAGAAATGAGCAGTTCTTC.

A note on this clonotype: The final CDR3 position lacks the conserved phenylalanine or tryptophan, pointing to a likely read error. No DNA is shown, since the ends of the CDR3 on it are uncertain; the CDR3 is the one TCRdb lists. V and J are TRBV10-2 and TRBJ1-1; the table's TRBD1 call for D was not verified on the DNA. From its first to its last residue, the CDR3 has 13 amino acids. Germline V gene sequence: CDR1 WSHSY, CDR2 SAAADI. The CDR3 is CANRAGQRTEALY.

This clonotype occurred many times. The gene calls are TRBV29-1 and TRBJ2-2, with 8 bases that match TRBD1. Germline CDR1 SQVTM, CDR2 ANQGSEA. With 7 bases clipped from V and 3 bases from J, the junction kept 1 base outside the gene matches. CDR3 length equals 12 residues. For the CDR3, the DNA is TGCAGCGCACAGGGGGACACCGGGGAGCTGTTTTTT. Amino acid sequence: CSAQGDTGELFF.

For this clonotype: One end of the junction does not line up with germline, which may come from a read error. The CDR3: CASGLGANTEAFF. In nucleotides, the CDR3 is TGTGCCAGCGGCTTAGGGGCGAACACTGAAGCTTTCTTT. The gene calls are TRBV7-8 and TRBJ1-1; the D gene is possibly TRBD1 (5 bases). The CDR3 contains 13 residues. The V gene's germline CDR1 is SGHVS and CDR2 FQNEAQ.

The chain couples TRBV6-5 to TRBJ1-1; a possible D gene is TRBD1 (5 bases). The V gene's germline CDR1 is MNHEY and CDR2 SVGAGI. The CDR3 has 12 amino acids. CDR3 region: CGSYQGATEAFF. CDR3 in DNA: TGTGGCAGTTACCAGGGAGCCACTGAAGCTTTCTTT.

In the case of this clonotype: This may come from a read error, since a much larger clone is one base off. V and J are TRBV20-1 and TRBJ1-2, with a possible D match to TRBD1 (6 bases). CDR1 is DFQATT and CDR2 is SNEGSKA in the germline V gene (reference sequence). The CDR3 has 12 residues. CDR3 nucleotides: TGCAATGCTTCGACAGGTCCTTATGGCTACACCTTC. Its translation is CNASTGPYGYTF.

Points on this clonotype: An end of the junction differs from the germline gene, which may be a read error. V is TRBV6-5 and J is TRBJ2-7; the D is unclear. Germline CDR1 reads MNHEY; CDR2 reads SVGAGI. The CDR3 totals 14 residues. The CDR3 DNA reads TGTGCCACCTCGTCAGCCGGTAGCTCCTACAAGCAGTACTTC. Protein product: CATSSAGSSYKQYF.

In its sample, this clonotype was seen a few times. A read error may explain this, as a much larger clone is one base away. In this CDR3 the conserved last residue, phenylalanine or tryptophan, is missing, so a read error is likely. CDR3 sequence (DNA): TGTGCCAGCAGCTTAGCGAGGGCAGAAAGTAACGTCCTGACTTCC. Residues: CASSLARAESNVLTS. J is TRBJ2-6 and V is TRBV11-1; weak D call: TRBD2 (5 bases). The CDR3 consists of 15 residues. Between the trimmed V and J ends, which lost 0 bases and 10 bases, there was a span of 13 bases. CDR1 and CDR2 from the germline V gene are SGHAT and FQDESV (reference sequence).